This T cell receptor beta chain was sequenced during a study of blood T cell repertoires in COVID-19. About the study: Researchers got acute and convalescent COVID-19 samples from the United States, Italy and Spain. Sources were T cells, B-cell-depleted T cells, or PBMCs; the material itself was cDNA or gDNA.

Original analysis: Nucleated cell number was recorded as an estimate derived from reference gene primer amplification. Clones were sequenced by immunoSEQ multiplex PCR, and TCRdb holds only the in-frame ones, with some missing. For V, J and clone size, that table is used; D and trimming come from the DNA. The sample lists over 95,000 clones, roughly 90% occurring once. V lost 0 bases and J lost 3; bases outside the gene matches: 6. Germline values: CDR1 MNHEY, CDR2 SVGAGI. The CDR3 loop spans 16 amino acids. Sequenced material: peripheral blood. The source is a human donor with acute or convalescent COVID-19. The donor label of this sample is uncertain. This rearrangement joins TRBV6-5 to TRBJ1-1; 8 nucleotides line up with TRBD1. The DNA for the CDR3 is TGTGCCAGCAGTTACTCGCCTGGACAGGGCTACACTGAAGCTTTCTTT. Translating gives CASSYSPGQGYTEAFF.